This paragraph covers one T cell receptor beta chain sequence. This sample is drawn from a study of blood T cell repertoires in COVID-19. Across the whole study: PBMCs, B-cell-depleted T cells, or T cells were the source of the cDNA or gDNA that made up the material.

Trimming took 5 bases from V and 2 from J; bases not matched to a gene: 7. The CDR3 is made up of 16 amino acids. CDR1 SSHAT and CDR2 FNYEAQ come from the germline V gene (reference sequence). Only in-frame clones appear in the TCRdb table, and some are missing; sequencing was by immunoSEQ multiplex PCR. This repertoire shows 130,000 or so clones, about 87% found once; its top ten account for 2.5%. The sample was peripheral blood. The sequence was obtained from a man over 45 with active COVID-19. The rearrangement joins TRBV7-7 to TRBJ2-3, with 10 positions matching TRBD2. The CDR3 DNA reads TGTGCCAGCAGCACCCAACTAGCGGGGCTCACAGATACGCAGTATTTT. Its translation is CASSTQLAGLTDTQYF.